The 27 T cell receptor beta chains in this list originate from one sample, sequenced in a study of long-term antiretroviral therapy in people with HIV. Version v3.0 of the immunoSEQ assay ran at survey level. Here immunoSEQ multiplex PCR was the method, and the copy in TCRdb shows in-frame clones only, minus some. Of tens of thousands of clones in the sample, about 95% were seen once. Here the sequenced sample was unsorted PBMCs, taken roughly 6.2 years after starting antiretroviral therapy. The source of these receptors is a man younger than 40 with HIV.

The gene calls are TRBV5-5 and TRBJ1-2; no firm D call. Germline CDR1 reads SGHKS; CDR2 reads YYEKEE (reference sequence). V was shortened by 0 bases and J by 0 bases, with 6 bases between the two germline ends. This CDR3 comprises 14 residues. CDR3 in DNA: TGTGCCAGCAGCTTGGGCAGCTCTAACTATGGCTACACCTTC. Protein: CASSLGSSNYGYTF.

This chain joins TRBV28 and TRBJ1-1, with D unclear. Between the trimmed V and J ends, which lost 2 bases and 0 bases, there was a span of 7 bases. This CDR3 region has 14 residues. The germline V gene has CDR1 MDHEN and CDR2 SYDVKM. Here the CDR3 DNA reads TGTGCCAGCAGTTTACCGCTCATGAACACTGAAGCTTTCTTT. It encodes CASSLPLMNTEAFF. The full variable domain, in which reference TRBV28 and TRBJ1-1 provide the parts outside the CDR3, is DVKVTQSSRYLVKRTGEKVFLECVQDMDHENMFWYRQDPGLGLRLIYFSYDVKMKEKGDIPEGYSVSREKKERFSLILESASTNQTSMYLCASSLPLMNTEAFFGQGTRLTVV.

The rearrangement joins TRBV6-4 to TRBJ1-5; 7 bases align to TRBD1. In germline, CDR1 is MRHNA, CDR2 SNTAGT. V lost 3 bases, J lost 6 bases, and 5 bases stayed unmatched. The CDR3 loop spans 14 amino acids. The CDR3 here is CASSESGGGQPQHF. In DNA, the CDR3 is TGTGCCAGCAGTGAGTCAGGGGGAGGTCAGCCCCAGCATTTT.

Concerning this clone itself: Other DNA sequences in this specimen translate into the identical CDR3. The V and J genes are TRBV27 and TRBJ2-3, with D unclear. Trimming stripped 3 bases from V and 0 bases from J, with 10 bases between. CDR1 is MNHEY and CDR2 is SMNVEV in the germline V gene (reference sequence). This CDR3 region has 15 residues. The CDR3 region has the DNA TGTGCCAGCAGTTTGGGCAGTTCTAGCACAGATACGCAGTATTTT. Amino acids: CASSLGSSSTDTQYF.

The chain recombines TRBV6-1 with TRBJ1-2; TRBD1 might be the D (6 bases). The CDR3 has 11 residues. Germline CDR1 MNHNS, CDR2 SASEGT. V lost 10 bases and J 8 bases, leaving 14 bases between the germline ends. The CDR3 region has the DNA TGTGCCACCTTCCGGGACAAGGGCTACACCTTC. Encoded protein: CATFRDKGYTF.

The chain links TRBV4-3 to TRBJ2-5; 7 bases match TRBD1. The V and J ends lost 4 bases and 2 bases, in that order; junction bases with no gene match: 10. CDR1 is LGHNA and CDR2 is YSLEER in the germline V gene. The CDR3 runs to 16 residues. For the CDR3, the DNA is TGCGCCAGCAGCCCCCACCCGACAGGGCGTCAAGAGACCCAGTACTTC. It is translated as CASSPHPTGRQETQYF.

V usage is TRBV5-6 and J usage is TRBJ2-2; 7 bases are shared with TRBD2. Germline V gives CDR1 SGHDT, CDR2 YYEEEE. This CDR3 contains 16 residues. V was clipped by 4 bases and J by 1 base; unmatched bases: 7. The DNA for the CDR3 is TGTGCCAGCAGCCCTAGCGGATTCTTGAACACCGGGGAGCTGTTTTTT. Protein: CASSPSGFLNTGELFF.

This chain links TRBV5-1 with TRBJ2-7; TRBD1 might be the D (6 bases). This CDR3 has 15 residues. Germline V lookup: CDR1 SGHRS, CDR2 YFSETQ. V was pared by 0 bases and J by 5 bases, with 15 bases between. The CDR3 coding sequence is TGCGCCAGCAGCTTGGGACAGGTAATTAAGCACGAGCAGTACTTC. Protein: CASSLGQVIKHEQYF.

V usage is TRBV6-6 and J usage is TRBJ1-3, with D maybe TRBD1 (5 bases). This CDR3 is 13 amino acids long. Looked up from germline, CDR1 is MNHNY and CDR2 is SVGAGI (reference sequence). V was trimmed by 6 bases and J by 0 bases, leaving 6 bases between them. In nucleotides, the CDR3 is TGTGCCAGCAGGGGGGACTCTGGAAACACCATATATTTT. It codes for CASRGDSGNTIYF.

The chain carries TRBV9 and TRBJ2-7; 10 bases map to TRBD2. The V gene end was trimmed by 0 bases and the J gene end by 3 bases; junction bases not matched to a gene: 3. CDR3 length equals 15 residues. CDR1 SGDLS and CDR2 YYNGEE come from the germline V gene. As DNA, the CDR3 is TGTGCCAGCAGCGTAGCAGCTAGCGGGAGCTACGAGCAGTACTTC. As protein: CASSVAASGSYEQYF.

The table lists this clone with a count of one. The genes are TRBV6-1 and TRBJ2-7, with D possibly matching TRBD1 (6 bases). The length of the CDR3 is 14 residues. V lost 0 bases to trimming and J lost 3 bases, with 9 bases between them. Germline V gene data show CDR1 as MNHNS and CDR2 as SASEGT. The CDR3 reads CASSEAGRGYEQYF. The CDR3 nucleotides are TGTGCCAGCAGTGAAGCTGGCAGGGGCTACGAGCAGTACTTC.

CDR3 loop: CASSGGGDSGRGPQHF. The CDR3 nucleotides read TGTGCCAGCAGTGGGGGAGGTGACAGTGGGAGGGGGCCCCAGCATTTT. This chain links TRBV2 with TRBJ1-5; perhaps TRBD1 as D (5 bases). This CDR3 spans 16 amino acids. Germline V gene lookup returns CDR1 SNHLY and CDR2 FYNNEI. V was cut by 4 bases and J by 9 bases, with 22 bases left in between. Combining the CDR3 with reference TRBV2 and TRBJ1-5 gives the whole variable domain EPEVTQTPSHQVTQMGQEVILRCVPISNHLYFYWYRQILGQKVEFLVSFYNNEISEKSEIFDDQFSVERPDGSNFTLKIRSTKLEDSAMYFCASSGGGDSGRGPQHFGDGTRLSIL.

The genes are TRBV7-8 and TRBJ1-5; 7 bases line up with TRBD1. J was trimmed by 6 bases and V by 5 bases; bases with no gene match: 7. The CDR3 extends over 14 amino acids. Germline V gives CDR1 SGHVS, CDR2 FQNEAQ. This CDR3 is CASSPDRVSQPQHF. CDR3 nucleotides: TGTGCCAGCAGCCCCGACAGGGTTAGTCAGCCCCAGCATTTT.

This chain connects TRBV9 to TRBJ1-1; unclear D gene. Germline CDR1 and CDR2: SGDLS and YYNGEE. CDR3 size: 11 residues. Trimming removed 7 bases at V and 11 bases at J, with 15 bases between. This CDR3 is CASRVVVTAFF. The CDR3 coding sequence is TGTGCCAGCCGGGTGGTGGTGACTGCTTTCTTT.

This clone appeared a few times. This rearrangement joins TRBV5-4 to TRBJ1-2; TRBD1 aligns across 8 bases. CDR1 SGHNT and CDR2 YYREEE come from the germline V gene (reference sequence). J was trimmed by 6 bases and V by 4 bases; bases with no gene match: 5. CDR3 length: 13 amino acids. As DNA, the CDR3 is TGTGCCAGCAGCGTCACAGGGGGGGATGGCTACACCTTC. Translation: CASSVTGGDGYTF.

This chain connects TRBV5-4 to TRBJ1-6, with 8 bases aligning to TRBD1. V shed 3 bases and J 10 bases; nucleotides not matched to a gene: 6. CDR1 and CDR2 from the germline V gene are SGHNT and YYREEE (reference sequence). The CDR3 has 14 amino acids. The CDR3: CASSYQGAGSPLHF. In nucleotides, the CDR3 is TGTGCCAGCAGCTATCAGGGGGCAGGGTCACCCCTCCACTTT. The entire variable domain, with the rest obtained from reference TRBV5-4 and TRBJ1-6, is as follows: ETGVTQSPTHLIKTRGQQVTLRCSSQSGHNTVSWYQQALGQGPQFIFQYYREEENGRGNFPPRFSGLQFPNYSSELNVNALELDDSALYLCASSYQGAGSPLHFGNGTRLTVT.

The chain combines TRBV4-1 with TRBJ1-1, with D possibly matching TRBD1 (6 bases). V was clipped by 0 bases and J by 10 bases, with 12 bases between them. The germline V gene encodes CDR1 MGHRA and CDR2 YSYEKL. The CDR3 is 13 residues long. The CDR3 nucleotides are TGCGCCAGCAGCCAAGAGGGGGGGCAGGGAGCTTTCTTT. Its protein is CASSQEGGQGAFF.

This chain uses TRBV5-1 with TRBJ2-7; D is undetermined. The CDR3 contains 15 residues. Germline CDR1 SGHRS, CDR2 YFSETQ. V gave up 0 bases and J gave up 0 bases, with 10 bases separating them. CDR3 region: CASSLGDIGSYEQYF. The CDR3 DNA is TGCGCCAGCAGCTTGGGAGACATAGGCTCCTACGAGCAGTACTTC. Based on the CDR3 plus reference TRBV5-1 and TRBJ2-7, the full variable domain is KAGVTQTPRYLIKTRGQQVTLSCSPISGHRSVSWYQQTPGQGLQFLFEYFSETQRNKGNFPGRFSGRQFSNSRSEMNVSTLELGDSALYLCASSLGDIGSYEQYFGPGTRLTVT.

The chain employs TRBV6-5 and TRBJ1-4; weak D call: TRBD1 (5 bases). Trimming took off 6 bases at V and 6 bases at J, with 14 bases between the two ends. The CDR3 sequence is 14 residues long. The germline gives CDR1 MNHEY, CDR2 SVGAGI. In nucleotides, the CDR3 is TGTGCCAGCAGGGGGCTAGGCAGGGATGAAAAACTGTTTTTT. Encoded protein: CASRGLGRDEKLFF.

The V call is TRBV19, the J call TRBJ1-5; TRBD1 agrees at 9 bases. The CDR3 loop spans 17 amino acids. Losses at the gene ends were 3 bases for V and 1 base for J; bases not matched to a gene: 7. The germline gives CDR1 LNHDA, CDR2 SQIVND (reference sequence). The chain's CDR3 is CASSIDRGGTSNQPQHF. The CDR3 DNA follows: TGTGCCAGTAGTATCGACAGGGGGGGGACAAGCAATCAGCCCCAGCATTTT.

The chain carries TRBV6-5 and TRBJ2-2, with unresolved D. The V gene lost 6 bases and the J gene lost 5 bases, with 16 bases spanning the gap. The CDR3 has 15 residues. CDR1 is MNHEY and CDR2 is SVGAGI in the germline V gene. This CDR3 is CASSQYDRTTGELFF. DNA of the CDR3: TGTGCCAGCAGCCAATACGACCGAACAACCGGGGAGCTGTTTTTT.

V gene TRBV4-1 combines with J gene TRBJ2-5; D might be TRBD1 (5 bases). Germline CDR1 reads MGHRA; CDR2 reads YSYEKL. Trimming took off 0 bases at V and 5 bases at J, with 10 bases between the two ends. The length of the CDR3 is 14 residues. The CDR3 spells CASSQDPRVETQYF. As DNA, the CDR3 is TGCGCCAGCAGCCAAGATCCCAGGGTCGAGACCCAGTACTTC.

In this sample, this clone turned up once. The rearrangement links TRBV5-4 to TRBJ2-6, with D unclear. Per the germline V gene, CDR1 is SGHNT and CDR2 is YYREEE (reference sequence). The CDR3 is 15 amino acids. The germline V and J ends were trimmed by 0 bases and 2 bases, with 6 bases remaining between them. The CDR3 DNA sequence: TGTGCCAGCAGCTTGGGGTGGACTGGGGCCAACGTCCTGACTTTC. This gives the protein CASSLGWTGANVLTF.

The J gene is TRBJ2-6, the V gene TRBV19; D unresolved. The CDR3 length is 16 residues. The ends were cut back, 1 base at V and 2 bases at J, with 9 bases in the middle. The germline CDR1 and CDR2 sequences are LNHDA and SQIVND (reference sequence). The CDR3, as DNA: TGTGCCAGTAGTATAGCCCTGGCGGCTGGGGCCAACGTCCTGACTTTC. Translating it yields CASSIALAAGANVLTF.

Only one count was recorded for this clone. This chain joins TRBV28 and TRBJ2-1; 8 nucleotides agree with TRBD2. V trimming: 1 base; J trimming: 4 bases; junction bases outside the gene matches: 3. Germline CDR1 and CDR2: MDHEN and SYDVKM. The CDR3 contains 15 residues. The CDR3 region is CASSLYAGGYNEQFF. The CDR3 bases are TGTGCCAGCAGTTTATATGCGGGAGGTTACAATGAGCAGTTCTTC.

This rearrangement joins TRBV29-1 to TRBJ2-3, with TRBD2 matching 14 bases. The V gene end was trimmed by 4 bases and the J gene end by 5 bases; junction bases not matched to a gene: 17. Per germline, CDR1 SQVTM and CDR2 ANQGSEA. The CDR3 loop spans 19 amino acids. The CDR3 DNA follows: TGCAGCGTTGCGGGACACCGCGGGACTAGCGGGGGCCGGGAAGATACGCAGTATTTT. It codes for CSVAGHRGTSGGREDTQYF.

This chain connects TRBV18 to TRBJ2-7; D possibly matches TRBD1 or TRBD2 (5 bases each). CDR1 is KGHSH and CDR2 is LQKENI in the germline V gene. The CDR3 has 16 residues. V lost 6 bases and J 0 bases, leaving 18 bases between the germline ends. As DNA, the CDR3 is TGTGCCAGCTCTCTTTATAGAGAGGGGAGCTCCTACGAGCAGTACTTC. Encoded protein: CASSLYREGSSYEQYF.